This T cell receptor beta chain emerged from a study of OX40 agonist ivuxolimab in advanced cancers. The germline CDR1 and CDR2 sequences are GTSNPN and SVGIG (reference sequence). Trimming cost V 8 bases and J 0 bases, with 17 bases left between them. The CDR3 has 15 amino acids. Only in-frame clones appear in the TCRdb table, and some are missing; sequencing was by immunoSEQ multiplex PCR. The repertoire holds 90,000 to 100,000 clones, with 70% to 90% as singletons. Specimen: CD4+ or CD8+ T cells sorted from blood, collected in a trial of the OX40 agonist ivuxolimab. The rearrangement joins TRBV30 to TRBJ2-4; D is perhaps TRBD2 (5 bases). This receptor was obtained from an adult with an advanced solid tumor such as melanoma, head and neck, liver or kidney cancer. The CDR3 sequence: CAALGRAGAKNIQYF. DNA of the CDR3: TGTGCCGCCTTAGGCCGGGCGGGAGCCAAAAACATTCAGTACTTC. The complete variable domain, with remaining parts taken from reference TRBV30 and TRBJ2-4, reads SQTIHQWPATLVQPVGSPLSLECTVEGTSNPNLYWYRQAAGRGLQLLFYSVGIGQISSEVPQNLSASRPQDRQFILSSKKLLLSDSGFYLCAALGRAGAKNIQYFGAGTRLSVL.